This paragraph covers one TCR beta chain sequence. Antigen unknown. The sample is drawn from a study of cytomegalovirus exposure and HLA in healthy donors. Study background: Unique TCRs numbering some 77 million, obtained from HLA-typed donors, made up an early data release.

The CDR3 is made up of 12 amino acids. The germline V gene encodes CDR1 SQVTM and CDR2 ANQGSEA. J lost 8 bases, V lost 4 bases, and 6 bases had no gene match. Regarding the study as a whole: A cluster of highly shared sequence variants was likely a sequencing artifact. It was assumed in the presence/absence analyses that sequencing depth was roughly uniform across donors. In an earlier analysis, about 87% or about 30%: the productive usage of most TCR beta V segments.

Researchers ran the PCR with 60 Vbeta and 13 Jbeta primers. The protocol was immunoSEQ multiplex PCR, while the TCRdb copy is restricted to in-frame clones and leaves out a portion. The sample lists about 160,000 clones; approximately 80% were seen once. V and J are TRBV29-1 and TRBJ1-1; 8 bases agree with TRBD1. Sequencing was done on a sample of PBMCs. This sequence originates from a man in his late teens or twenties in good health and CMV-seropositive. The CDR3 spells CSVVGQVGEAFF. Here the CDR3 DNA reads TGCAGCGTTGTGGGACAGGTGGGAGAAGCTTTCTTT.